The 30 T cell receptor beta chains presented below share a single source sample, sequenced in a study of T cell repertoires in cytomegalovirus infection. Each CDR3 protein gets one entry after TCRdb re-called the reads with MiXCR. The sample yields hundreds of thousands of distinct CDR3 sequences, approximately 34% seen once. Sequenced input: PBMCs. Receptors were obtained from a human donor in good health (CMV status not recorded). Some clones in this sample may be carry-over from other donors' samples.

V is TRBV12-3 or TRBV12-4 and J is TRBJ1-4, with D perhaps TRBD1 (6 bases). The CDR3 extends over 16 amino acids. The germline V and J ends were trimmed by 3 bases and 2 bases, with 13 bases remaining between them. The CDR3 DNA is TGTGCCAGCAGTTTGATGGGGGCCGGGACTAATGAAAAACTGTTTTTT. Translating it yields CASSLMGAGTNEKLFF.

This chain's CDR3 is CASSYTGSGANVLTF. CDR3 nucleotides: TGTGCCAGCAGCTACACAGGGTCTGGGGCCAACGTCCTGACTTTC. The gene calls are TRBV12-3 or TRBV12-4 and TRBJ2-6, with D tentatively TRBD1 (6 bases). V was clipped by 6 bases and J by 1 base, with 10 bases between them. The CDR3 spans 15 residues.

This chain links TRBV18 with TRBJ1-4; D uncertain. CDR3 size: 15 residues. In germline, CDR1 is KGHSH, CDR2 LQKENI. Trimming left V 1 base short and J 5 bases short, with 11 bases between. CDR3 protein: CASSPRVSGNEKLFF. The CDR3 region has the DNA TGTGCCAGCTCACCACGGGTCAGCGGGAATGAAAAACTGTTTTTT. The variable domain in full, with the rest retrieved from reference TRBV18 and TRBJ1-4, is NAGVMQNPRHLVRRRGQEARLRCSPMKGHSHVYWYRQLPEEGLKFMVYLQKENIIDESGMPKERFSAEFPKEGPSILRIQQVVRGDSAAYFCASSPRVSGNEKLFFGSGTQLSVL.

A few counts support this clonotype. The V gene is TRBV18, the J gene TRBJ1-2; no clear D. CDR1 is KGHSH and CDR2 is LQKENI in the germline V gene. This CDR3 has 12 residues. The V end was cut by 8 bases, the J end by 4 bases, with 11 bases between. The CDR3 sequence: CASQTEGYGYTF. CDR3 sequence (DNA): TGTGCCAGCCAGACCGAGGGCTATGGCTACACCTTC.

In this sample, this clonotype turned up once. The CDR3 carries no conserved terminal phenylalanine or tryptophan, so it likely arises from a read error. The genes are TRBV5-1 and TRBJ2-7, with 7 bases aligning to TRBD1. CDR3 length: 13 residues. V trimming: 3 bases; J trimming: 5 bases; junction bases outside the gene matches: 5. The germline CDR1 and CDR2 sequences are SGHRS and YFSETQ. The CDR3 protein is CASSSDRVDEQYY. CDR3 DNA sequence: TGCGCCAGCAGCTCCGACAGGGTCGACGAGCAGTACTAC.

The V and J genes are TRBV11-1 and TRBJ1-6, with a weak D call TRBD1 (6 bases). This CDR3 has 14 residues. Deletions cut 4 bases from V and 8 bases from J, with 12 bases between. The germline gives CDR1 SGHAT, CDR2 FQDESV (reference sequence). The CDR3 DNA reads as TGTGCCAGCAGCTCGGACAGAGGTGATTCACCCCTCCACTTT. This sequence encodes CASSSDRGDSPLHF.

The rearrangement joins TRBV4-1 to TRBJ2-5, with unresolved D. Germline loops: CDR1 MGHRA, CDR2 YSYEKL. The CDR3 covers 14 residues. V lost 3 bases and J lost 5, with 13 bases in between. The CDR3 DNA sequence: TGCGCCAGCAGCCACCCCCCGGGTGGCGAGACCCAGTACTTC. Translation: CASSHPPGGETQYF.

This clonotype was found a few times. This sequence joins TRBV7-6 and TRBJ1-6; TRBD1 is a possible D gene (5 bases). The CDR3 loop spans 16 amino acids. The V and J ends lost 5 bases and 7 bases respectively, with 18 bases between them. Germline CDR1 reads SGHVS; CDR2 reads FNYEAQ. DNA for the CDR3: TGTGCCAGCAGCACTCGGGAATCTGGGGCGAATTCACCCCTCCACTTT. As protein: CASSTRESGANSPLHF.

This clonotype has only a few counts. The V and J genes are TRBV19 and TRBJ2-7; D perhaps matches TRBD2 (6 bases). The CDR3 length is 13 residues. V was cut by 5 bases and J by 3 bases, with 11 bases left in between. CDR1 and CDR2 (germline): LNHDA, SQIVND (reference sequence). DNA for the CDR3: TGTGCCAGTAGTCCGGGACTGTTCTACGAGCAGTACTTC. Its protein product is CASSPGLFYEQYF.

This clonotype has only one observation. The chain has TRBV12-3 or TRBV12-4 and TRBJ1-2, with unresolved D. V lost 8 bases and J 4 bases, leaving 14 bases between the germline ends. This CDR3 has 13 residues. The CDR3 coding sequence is TGTGCCAGCCGCAAGGGCTCTTTCTATGGCTACACCTTC. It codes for CASRKGSFYGYTF.

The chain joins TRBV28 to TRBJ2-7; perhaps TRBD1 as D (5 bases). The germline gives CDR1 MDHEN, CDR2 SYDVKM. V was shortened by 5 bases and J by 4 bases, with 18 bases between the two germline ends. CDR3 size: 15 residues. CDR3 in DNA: TGTGCCAGCAGTGCCCCCCAGGGTATGAGTTACGAGCAGTACTTC. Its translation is CASSAPQGMSYEQYF.

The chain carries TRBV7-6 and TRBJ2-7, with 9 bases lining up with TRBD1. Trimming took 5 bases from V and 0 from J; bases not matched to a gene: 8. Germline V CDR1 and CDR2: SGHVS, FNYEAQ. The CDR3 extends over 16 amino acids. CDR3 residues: CASSPPGQGISYEQYF. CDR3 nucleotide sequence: TGTGCCAGCAGCCCCCCGGGACAGGGCATCTCCTACGAGCAGTACTTC. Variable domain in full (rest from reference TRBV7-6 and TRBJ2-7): GAGVSQSPRYKVTKRGQDVALRCDPISGHVSLYWYRQALGQGPEFLTYFNYEAQQDKSGLPNDRFSAERPEGSISTLTIQRTEQRDSAMYRCASSPPGQGISYEQYFGPGTRLTVT.

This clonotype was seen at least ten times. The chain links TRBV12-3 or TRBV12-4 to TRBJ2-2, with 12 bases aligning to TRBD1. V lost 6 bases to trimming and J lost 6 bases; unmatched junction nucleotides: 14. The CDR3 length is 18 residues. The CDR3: CASRPNRMGTGGSGELFF. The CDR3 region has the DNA TGTGCCAGCAGACCTAACCGAATGGGGACAGGGGGCTCCGGGGAGCTGTTTTTT.

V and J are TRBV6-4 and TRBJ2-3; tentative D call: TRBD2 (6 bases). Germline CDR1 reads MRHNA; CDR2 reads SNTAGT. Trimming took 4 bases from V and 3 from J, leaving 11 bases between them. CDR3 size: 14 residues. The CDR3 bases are TGTGCCAGCAGTGCGGGAGTCGGTACAGATACGCAGTATTTT. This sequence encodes CASSAGVGTDTQYF.

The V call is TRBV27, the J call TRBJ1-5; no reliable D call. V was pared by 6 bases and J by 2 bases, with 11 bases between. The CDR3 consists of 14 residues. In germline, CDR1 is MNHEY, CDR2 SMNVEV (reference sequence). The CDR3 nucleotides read TGTGCCAGCAGCACACGTAGGGGCAATCAGCCCCAGCATTTT. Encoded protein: CASSTRRGNQPQHF.

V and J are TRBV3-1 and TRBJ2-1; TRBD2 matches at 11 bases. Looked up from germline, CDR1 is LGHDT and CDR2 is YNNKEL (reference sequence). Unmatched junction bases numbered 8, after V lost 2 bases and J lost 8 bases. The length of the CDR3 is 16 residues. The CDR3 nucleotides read TGTGCCAGCAGCCAAAGCACTAGCGGGAGTGTTGATGAGCAGTTCTTC. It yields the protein CASSQSTSGSVDEQFF.

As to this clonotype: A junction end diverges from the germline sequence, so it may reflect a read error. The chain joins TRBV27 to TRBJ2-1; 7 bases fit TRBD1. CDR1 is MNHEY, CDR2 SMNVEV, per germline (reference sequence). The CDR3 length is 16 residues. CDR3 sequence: CARSSRQGTVGNEQFF. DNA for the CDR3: TGTGCCCGCAGTTCGCGACAGGGTACAGTTGGTAATGAGCAGTTCTTC.

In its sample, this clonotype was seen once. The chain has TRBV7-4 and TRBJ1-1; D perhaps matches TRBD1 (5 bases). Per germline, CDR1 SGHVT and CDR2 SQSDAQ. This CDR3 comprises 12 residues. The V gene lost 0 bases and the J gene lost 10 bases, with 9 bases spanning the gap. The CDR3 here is CASSLAGGGAFF. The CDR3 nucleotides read TGTGCCAGCAGCTTAGCGGGCGGGGGAGCTTTCTTT.

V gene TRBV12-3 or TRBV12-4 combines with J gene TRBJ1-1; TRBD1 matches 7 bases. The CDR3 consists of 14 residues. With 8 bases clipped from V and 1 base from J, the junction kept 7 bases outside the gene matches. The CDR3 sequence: CASCKQGPNTEAFF. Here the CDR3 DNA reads TGTGCCAGCTGCAAACAGGGGCCGAACACTGAAGCTTTCTTT.

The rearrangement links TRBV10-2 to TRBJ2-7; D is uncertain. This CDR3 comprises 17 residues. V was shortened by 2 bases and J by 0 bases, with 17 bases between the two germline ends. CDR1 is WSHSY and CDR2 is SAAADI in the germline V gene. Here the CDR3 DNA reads TGCGCCAGCAGTGAGATAATGGGTGGGGATTTCTCCTACGAGCAGTACTTC. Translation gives CASSEIMGGDFSYEQYF.

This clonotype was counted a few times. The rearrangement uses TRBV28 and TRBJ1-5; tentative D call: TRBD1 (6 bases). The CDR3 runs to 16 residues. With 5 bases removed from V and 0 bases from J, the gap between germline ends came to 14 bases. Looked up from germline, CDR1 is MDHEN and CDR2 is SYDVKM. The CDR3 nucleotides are TGTGCCAGCAGTCTCAGGACAGCTTATAGCAATCAGCCCCAGCATTTT. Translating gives CASSLRTAYSNQPQHF.

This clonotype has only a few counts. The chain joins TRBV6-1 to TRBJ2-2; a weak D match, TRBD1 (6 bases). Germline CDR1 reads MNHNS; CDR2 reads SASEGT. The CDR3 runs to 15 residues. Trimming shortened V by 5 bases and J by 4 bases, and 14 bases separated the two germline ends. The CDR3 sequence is CASSPWGRATGELFF. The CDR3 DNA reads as TGTGCCAGCAGTCCCTGGGGGCGGGCCACCGGGGAGCTGTTTTTT.

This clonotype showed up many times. The CDR3 DNA sequence: TGTGCCAGCAGCTTAACAGGGGACTATGGCTACACCTTC. As protein: CASSLTGDYGYTF. This chain links TRBV12-3 or TRBV12-4 with TRBJ1-2; 7 bases are a match to TRBD1. CDR3 length equals 13 residues. The ends lost 6 bases at V and 3 bases at J; junction bases unmatched: 4.

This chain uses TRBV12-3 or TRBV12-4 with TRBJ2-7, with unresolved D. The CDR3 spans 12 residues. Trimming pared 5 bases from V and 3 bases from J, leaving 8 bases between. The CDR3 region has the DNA TGTGCCAGCAGTGGACCAGTCTACGAGCAGTACTTC. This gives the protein CASSGPVYEQYF.

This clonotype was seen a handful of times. This chain's CDR3 is CASSLSLGGGFSGANVLTF. The CDR3, as DNA: TGTGCCAGCAGCTTAAGTTTAGGGGGCGGCTTCTCTGGGGCCAACGTCCTGACTTTC. The chain recombines TRBV11-1 with TRBJ2-6; 7 nucleotides agree with TRBD1. The CDR3 extends over 19 amino acids. The V gene end was trimmed by 2 bases and the J gene end by 0 bases; junction bases not matched to a gene: 10. Germline-derived CDR1 and CDR2 are SGHAT and FQDESV (reference sequence).

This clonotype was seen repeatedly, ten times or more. The CDR3 DNA reads as TGTGCCAGCAGCCGGACTAGCGGCTACCAAGAGACCCAGTACTTC. Amino acids: CASSRTSGYQETQYF. The gene calls are TRBV7-2 and TRBJ2-5, with 10 bases that match TRBD2. CDR3 length: 15 amino acids. Germline CDR1 is SGHTA and CDR2 is FQGNSA. After removal of 5 bases from V and 0 bases from J, the junction contained 3 bases not matched to a gene.

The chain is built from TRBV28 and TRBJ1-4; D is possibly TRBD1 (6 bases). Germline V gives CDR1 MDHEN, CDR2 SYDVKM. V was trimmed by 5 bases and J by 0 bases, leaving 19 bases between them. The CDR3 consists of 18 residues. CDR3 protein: CASSVSWGPRPTNEKLFF. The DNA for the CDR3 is TGTGCCAGCAGTGTCTCCTGGGGGCCCCGACCAACTAATGAAAAACTGTTTTTT.

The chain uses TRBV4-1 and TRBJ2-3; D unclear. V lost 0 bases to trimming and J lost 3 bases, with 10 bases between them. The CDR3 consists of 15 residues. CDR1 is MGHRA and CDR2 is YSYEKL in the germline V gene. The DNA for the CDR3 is TGCGCCAGCAGCCAAGACGCCCTCGGAACAGATACGCAGTATTTT. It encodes CASSQDALGTDTQYF.

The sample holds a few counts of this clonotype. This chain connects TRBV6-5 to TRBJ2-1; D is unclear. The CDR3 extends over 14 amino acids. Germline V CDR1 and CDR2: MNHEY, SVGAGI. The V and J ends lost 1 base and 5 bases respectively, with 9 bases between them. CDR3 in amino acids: CASSYLWTNNEQFF. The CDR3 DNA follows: TGTGCCAGCAGTTACTTGTGGACGAACAATGAGCAGTTCTTC.

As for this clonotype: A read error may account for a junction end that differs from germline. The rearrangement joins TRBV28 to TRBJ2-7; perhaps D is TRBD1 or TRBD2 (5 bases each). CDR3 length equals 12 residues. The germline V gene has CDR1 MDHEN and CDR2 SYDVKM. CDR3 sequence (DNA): TGTGCCAGCAGTTTAATGAATCGGGGCCCAAACTTC. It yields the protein CASSLMNRGPNF.